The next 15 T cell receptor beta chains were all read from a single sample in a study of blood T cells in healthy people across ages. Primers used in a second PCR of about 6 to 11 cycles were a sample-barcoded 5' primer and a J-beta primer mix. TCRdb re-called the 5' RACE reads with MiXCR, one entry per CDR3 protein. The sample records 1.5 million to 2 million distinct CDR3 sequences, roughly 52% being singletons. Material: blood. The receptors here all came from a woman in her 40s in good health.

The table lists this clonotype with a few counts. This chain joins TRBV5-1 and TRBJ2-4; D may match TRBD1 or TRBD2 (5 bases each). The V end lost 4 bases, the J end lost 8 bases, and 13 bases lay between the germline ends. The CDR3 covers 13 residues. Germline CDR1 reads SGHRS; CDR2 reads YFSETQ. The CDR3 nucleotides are TGCGCCAGCAGCCCCCAGGGAGTGGACATTCAGTACTTC. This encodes CASSPQGVDIQYF.

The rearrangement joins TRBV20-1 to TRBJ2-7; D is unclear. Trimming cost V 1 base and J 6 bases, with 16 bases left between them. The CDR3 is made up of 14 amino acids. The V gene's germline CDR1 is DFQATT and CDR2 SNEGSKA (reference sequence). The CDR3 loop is CSARVLSRKSEQYF. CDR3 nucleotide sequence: TGCAGTGCTAGAGTGCTCTCTCGTAAATCCGAGCAGTACTTC.

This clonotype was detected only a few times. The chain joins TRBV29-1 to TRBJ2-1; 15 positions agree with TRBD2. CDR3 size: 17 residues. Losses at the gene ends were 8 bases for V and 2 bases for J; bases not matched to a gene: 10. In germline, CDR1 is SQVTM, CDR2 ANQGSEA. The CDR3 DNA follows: TGCAGCACTAGCGGGACTAGCGGGGGGCGAGCCTACAATGAGCAGTTCTTC. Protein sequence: CSTSGTSGGRAYNEQFF.

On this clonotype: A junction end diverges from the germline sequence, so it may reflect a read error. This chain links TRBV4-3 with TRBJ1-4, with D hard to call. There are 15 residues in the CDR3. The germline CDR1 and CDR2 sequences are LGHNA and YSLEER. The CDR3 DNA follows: TGCGCCAGCGGCCAAGATATAGCCGGTAATGAAAAACTGTTTTTT. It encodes CASGQDIAGNEKLFF.

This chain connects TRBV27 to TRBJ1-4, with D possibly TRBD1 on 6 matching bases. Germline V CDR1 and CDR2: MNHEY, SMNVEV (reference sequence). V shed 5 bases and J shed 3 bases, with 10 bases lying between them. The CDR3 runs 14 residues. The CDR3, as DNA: TGTGCCAGCAGTAACACAGGGCCTAATGAAAAACTGTTTTTT. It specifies CASSNTGPNEKLFF.

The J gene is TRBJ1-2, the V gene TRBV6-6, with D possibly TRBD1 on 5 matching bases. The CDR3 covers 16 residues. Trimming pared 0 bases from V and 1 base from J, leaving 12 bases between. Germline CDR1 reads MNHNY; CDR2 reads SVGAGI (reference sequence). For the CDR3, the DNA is TGTGCCAGCAGTTACTCGGGGCAGGCGAGTAACTATGGCTACACCTTC. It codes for CASSYSGQASNYGYTF.

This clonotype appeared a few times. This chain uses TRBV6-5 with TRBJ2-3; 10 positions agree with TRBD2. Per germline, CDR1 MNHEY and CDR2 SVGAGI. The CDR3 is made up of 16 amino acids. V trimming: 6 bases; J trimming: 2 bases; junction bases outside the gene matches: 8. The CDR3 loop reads CASSRAGGITTDTQYF. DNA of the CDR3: TGTGCCAGCAGCCGAGCGGGGGGGATTACCACAGATACGCAGTATTTT.

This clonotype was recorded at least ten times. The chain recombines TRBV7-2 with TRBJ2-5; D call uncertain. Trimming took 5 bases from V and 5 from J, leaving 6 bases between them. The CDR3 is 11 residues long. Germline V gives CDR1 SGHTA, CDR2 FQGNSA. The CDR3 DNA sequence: TGTGCCAGCAGCACTCTGGAGACCCAGTACTTC. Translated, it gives CASSTLETQYF.

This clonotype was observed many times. The CDR3 nucleotides read TGTGCCAGCAGCTTAGCAGGGACCCTAGAGACCCAGTACTTC. It codes for CASSLAGTLETQYF. V gene TRBV7-2 combines with J gene TRBJ2-5; D tentatively reads TRBD1 or TRBD2 (5 bases each). Looked up from germline, CDR1 is SGHTA and CDR2 is FQGNSA. This CDR3 has 14 residues. Trimming took off 0 bases at V and 4 bases at J, with 9 bases between the two ends.

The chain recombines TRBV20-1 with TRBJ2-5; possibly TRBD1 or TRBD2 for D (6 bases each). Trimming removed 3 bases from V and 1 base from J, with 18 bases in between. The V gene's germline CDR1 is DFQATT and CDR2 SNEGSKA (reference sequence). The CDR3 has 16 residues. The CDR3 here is CSARRGGTAIQETQYF. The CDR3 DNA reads TGCAGTGCTAGGCGAGGGGGGACCGCAATCCAAGAGACCCAGTACTTC.

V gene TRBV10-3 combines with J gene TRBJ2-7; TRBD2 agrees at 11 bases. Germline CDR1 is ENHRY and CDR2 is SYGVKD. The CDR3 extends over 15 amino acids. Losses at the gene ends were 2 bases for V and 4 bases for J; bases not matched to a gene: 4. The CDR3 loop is CAISELPSGGYEQYF. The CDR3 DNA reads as TGTGCCATCAGTGAGCTGCCTAGCGGGGGGTACGAGCAGTACTTC.

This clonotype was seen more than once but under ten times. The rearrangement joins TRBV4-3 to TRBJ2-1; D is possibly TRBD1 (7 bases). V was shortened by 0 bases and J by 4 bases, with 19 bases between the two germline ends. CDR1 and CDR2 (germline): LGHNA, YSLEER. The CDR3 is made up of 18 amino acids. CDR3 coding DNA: TGCGCCAGCAGCCAAGATTGGATCAGGCAGGGGGGTTACAATGAGCAGTTCTTC. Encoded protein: CASSQDWIRQGGYNEQFF.

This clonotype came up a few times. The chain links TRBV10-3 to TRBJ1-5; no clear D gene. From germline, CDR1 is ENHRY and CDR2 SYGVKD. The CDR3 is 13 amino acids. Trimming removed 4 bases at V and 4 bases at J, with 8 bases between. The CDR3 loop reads CAISGDLNQPQHF. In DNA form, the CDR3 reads TGTGCCATCAGTGGGGATCTAAATCAGCCCCAGCATTTT.

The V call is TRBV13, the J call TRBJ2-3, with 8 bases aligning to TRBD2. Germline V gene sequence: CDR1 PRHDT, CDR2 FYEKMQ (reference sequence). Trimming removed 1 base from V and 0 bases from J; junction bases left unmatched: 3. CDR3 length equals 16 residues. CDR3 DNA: TGTGCCAGCAGCTTAGAACTAGCGGTTAGCACAGATACGCAGTATTTT. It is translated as CASSLELAVSTDTQYF.

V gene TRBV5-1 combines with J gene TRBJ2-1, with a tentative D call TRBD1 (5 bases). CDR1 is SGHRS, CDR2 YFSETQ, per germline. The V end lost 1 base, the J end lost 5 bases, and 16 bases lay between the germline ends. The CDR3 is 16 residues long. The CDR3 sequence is CASSLNSGMGNNEQFF. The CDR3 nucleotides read TGCGCCAGCAGCTTGAATTCAGGGATGGGGAACAATGAGCAGTTCTTC.